The 32 T cell receptor beta chains reported below all come from one sample, sequenced in a study of OX40 agonist ivuxolimab in advanced cancers. To prepare the library, the immunoSEQ multiplex PCR assay was applied. TCRdb stores this immuneACCESS table with in-frame sequences only. Part of the clones is absent; in the studies checked, under half of the shortfall reflects unresolved V genes, and no reason is known for the rest. The sample includes 90,000 to 150,000 clones, with roughly nine tenths observed a single time. The top ten constitute around 0.55% of the sample. Specimen: CD4+ or CD8+ T cells sorted from blood, collected in a trial of the OX40 agonist ivuxolimab. These TCRs come from an adult with an advanced solid tumor such as melanoma, head and neck, liver or kidney cancer.

The chain carries TRBV28 and TRBJ2-6; TRBD2 agrees at 7 bases. Germline V CDR1 and CDR2: MDHEN, SYDVKM. This CDR3 spans 15 amino acids. The V gene end was trimmed by 6 bases and the J gene end by 1 base; junction bases not matched to a gene: 3. The CDR3 sequence: CASRGGASGANVLTF. The CDR3, as DNA: TGTGCCAGCAGGGGAGGGGCATCTGGGGCCAACGTCCTGACTTTC.

The chain couples TRBV28 to TRBJ1-5, with TRBD1 as a possible D gene (5 bases). Trimming removed 6 bases from V and 3 bases from J, with 9 bases in between. The CDR3 totals 13 residues. CDR1 and CDR2 (germline): MDHEN, SYDVKM. DNA of the CDR3: TGTGCCAGCAGGCAGGGTACCAATCAGCCCCAGCATTTT. This gives the protein CASRQGTNQPQHF.

The chain has TRBV29-1 and TRBJ1-1, with a tentative D call TRBD1 (5 bases). With 3 bases removed from V and 4 bases from J, the gap between germline ends came to 9 bases. Germline CDR1 reads SQVTM; CDR2 reads ANQGSEA. The CDR3 is 12 residues long. Here the CDR3 reads CSVDGRGTEAFF. CDR3 in DNA: TGCAGCGTTGATGGAAGGGGCACTGAAGCTTTCTTT.

The genes are TRBV5-4 and TRBJ1-4; D gene uncertain. CDR3 length: 13 amino acids. Per germline, CDR1 SGHNT and CDR2 YYREEE (reference sequence). Trimming pared 1 base from V and 3 bases from J, leaving 4 bases between. CDR3 protein: CASSLPSNEKLFF. DNA for the CDR3: TGTGCCAGCAGCTTGCCGTCTAATGAAAAACTGTTTTTT.

The rearrangement links TRBV30 to TRBJ2-3, with TRBD2 as a possible D gene (7 bases). V lost 3 bases to trimming and J lost 6 bases, with 19 bases between them. The CDR3 is 15 amino acids. In germline, CDR1 is GTSNPN, CDR2 SVGIG (reference sequence). CDR3 residues: CAWSHGGTRGDTQYF. CDR3 DNA sequence: TGTGCCTGGAGCCACGGGGGGACACGCGGGGATACGCAGTATTTT.

The CDR3 nucleotides read TGTGCCAGCAGCCCTATCCAGGGAAAAAATTCACCCCTCCACTTT. It specifies CASSPIQGKNSPLHF. The rearrangement links TRBV11-2 to TRBJ1-6; tentative D call: TRBD1 (5 bases). Trimming stripped 5 bases from V and 7 bases from J, with 15 bases between. This CDR3 is built from 15 residues. Germline CDR1 SGHAT, CDR2 FQNNGV. The entire variable domain, with the rest obtained from reference TRBV11-2 and TRBJ1-6, is as follows: EAGVAQSPRYKIIEKRQSVAFWCNPISGHATLYWYQQILGQGPKLLIQFQNNGVVDDSQLPKDRFSAERLKGVDSTLKIQPAKLEDSAVYLCASSPIQGKNSPLHFGNGTRLTVT.

This sequence joins TRBV11-2 and TRBJ2-7; TRBD2 is a possible D gene (6 bases). Germline CDR1 and CDR2: SGHAT and FQNNGV. The CDR3 covers 15 residues. Trimming left V 5 bases short and J 2 bases short, with 16 bases between. CDR3 amino acids: CASSQGLHPTYEQYF. CDR3 DNA: TGTGCCAGCAGCCAGGGACTGCATCCCACCTACGAGCAGTACTTC.

The rearrangement joins TRBV25-1 to TRBJ1-2; D is perhaps TRBD1 (5 bases). Germline CDR1 reads MGHDK; CDR2 reads SYGVNS. Between the trimmed V and J ends, which lost 2 bases and 4 bases, there was a span of 11 bases. This CDR3 is built from 14 residues. The CDR3: CASSEGPGIYGYTF. In DNA form, the CDR3 reads TGTGCCAGCAGTGAAGGCCCAGGGATCTATGGCTACACCTTC.

V is TRBV27 and J is TRBJ2-3; maybe TRBD2 (6 bases). V was clipped by 8 bases and J by 3 bases, with 21 bases between them. The CDR3 has 16 residues. Looked up from germline, CDR1 is MNHEY and CDR2 is SMNVEV (reference sequence). The CDR3 DNA follows: TGTGCCAGCCGGACCGAGGTCGGGGGTGGGACAGATACGCAGTATTTT. Translating gives CASRTEVGGGTDTQYF.

The chain links TRBV11-2 to TRBJ1-5; no clear D gene. CDR1 and CDR2 (germline): SGHAT, FQNNGV. With 5 bases removed from V and 11 bases from J, the gap between germline ends came to 16 bases. The CDR3 is made up of 13 amino acids. DNA of the CDR3: TGTGCCAGCAGCGAAGACTCCTTTCTCACCCAGCATTTT. Protein product: CASSEDSFLTQHF.

The chain couples TRBV29-1 to TRBJ1-4; 10 nucleotides align to TRBD1. V gave up 3 bases and J gave up 5 bases; unmatched junction bases: 3. The germline CDR1 and CDR2 sequences are SQVTM and ANQGSEA. This CDR3 spans 14 amino acids. Here the CDR3 reads CSVEPGQGNEKLFF. The CDR3 nucleotides are TGCAGCGTTGAGCCGGGACAGGGGAATGAAAAACTGTTTTTT.

V gene TRBV9 combines with J gene TRBJ2-2; 10 bases match TRBD1. CDR3 length: 16 amino acids. CDR1 SGDLS and CDR2 YYNGEE come from the germline V gene. The trim removed 4 bases at V and 5 bases at J, leaving 8 bases unmatched. CDR3 nucleotides: TGTGCCAGCAGCACCCGGACAGGGGGACTAACCGGGGAGCTGTTTTTT. Translating gives CASSTRTGGLTGELFF.

The J gene is TRBJ1-1, the V gene TRBV4-1; D is uncertain. CDR3 length: 17 residues. The V end lost 3 bases, the J end lost 3 bases, and 20 bases lay between the germline ends. In germline, CDR1 is MGHRA, CDR2 YSYEKL. The chain's CDR3 is CASSQMLRELGDTEAFF. The CDR3 region has the DNA TGCGCCAGCAGCCAGATGCTTAGGGAGTTGGGTGACACTGAAGCTTTCTTT.

J is TRBJ2-3 and V is TRBV27; tentative D call: TRBD2 (6 bases). V lost 5 bases to trimming and J lost 2 bases, with 11 bases between them. Per germline, CDR1 MNHEY and CDR2 SMNVEV (reference sequence). The CDR3 totals 14 residues. The CDR3 DNA follows: TGTGCCAGCAGTCCCCGGGACTTCACAGATACGCAGTATTTT. Amino acid sequence: CASSPRDFTDTQYF.

The J gene is TRBJ2-3, the V gene TRBV25-1; a weak D match, TRBD1 (6 bases). V lost 3 bases and J 1 base, leaving 11 bases between the germline ends. This CDR3 is built from 15 residues. Looked up from germline, CDR1 is MGHDK and CDR2 is SYGVNS. CDR3 protein: CASSEQQGRTDTQYF. CDR3 nucleotide sequence: TGTGCCAGCAGTGAGCAACAGGGACGCACAGATACGCAGTATTTT.

The rearrangement uses TRBV27 and TRBJ2-2, with a possible D match to TRBD2 (6 bases). The germline V gene has CDR1 MNHEY and CDR2 SMNVEV (reference sequence). This CDR3 has 15 amino acids. Trimming cost V 5 bases and J 4 bases, with 14 bases left between them. CDR3 in DNA: TGTGCCAGCAGTCTTGCGGCGGGGAGCACCGGGGAGCTGTTTTTT. Translating it yields CASSLAAGSTGELFF.

The chain has TRBV2 and TRBJ2-7; D is uncertain. This CDR3 has 13 amino acids. The V gene's germline CDR1 is SNHLY and CDR2 FYNNEI. Trimming left V 6 bases short and J 2 bases short, with 11 bases between. CDR3 in amino acids: CASRERSTYEQYF. The CDR3 DNA is TGTGCCAGCAGGGAAAGGTCAACCTACGAGCAGTACTTC.

This clone occurred once. This chain connects TRBV15 to TRBJ2-2; no clear D gene. V was cut by 1 base and J by 1 base, with 4 bases left in between. The CDR3 contains 14 residues. Germline-derived CDR1 and CDR2 are LNHNV and YYDKDF (reference sequence). In DNA form, the CDR3 reads TGTGCCACCAGCAGAGTGGGGAACACCGGGGAGCTGTTTTTT. Translation: CATSRVGNTGELFF.

The rearrangement joins TRBV15 to TRBJ1-4; D is possibly TRBD1 (5 bases). CDR3 length equals 14 residues. Trimming stripped 0 bases from V and 10 bases from J, with 12 bases between. The germline gives CDR1 LNHNV, CDR2 YYDKDF (reference sequence). The CDR3 sequence is CATSRESGKTKLFF. The CDR3 DNA reads TGTGCCACCAGCAGAGAATCAGGGAAAACAAAACTGTTTTTT. Variable domain in full (rest from reference TRBV15 and TRBJ1-4): DAMVIQNPRYQVTQFGKPVTLSCSQTLNHNVMYWYQQKSSQAPKLLFHYYDKDFNNEADTPDNFQSRRPNTSFCFLDIRSPGLGDTAMYLCATSRESGKTKLFFGSGTQLSVL.

This CDR3 is CASSSGSDEKLFF. CDR3 nucleotides: TGTGCCAGCAGTTCCGGCAGCGATGAAAAACTGTTTTTT. The J gene is TRBJ1-4, the V gene TRBV28; unclear D gene. V was shortened by 4 bases and J by 6 bases, with 9 bases between the two germline ends. The CDR3 has 13 amino acids. Germline V gene data show CDR1 as MDHEN and CDR2 as SYDVKM.

The chain uses TRBV11-2 and TRBJ1-4, with D hard to call. Trimming stripped 5 bases from V and 8 bases from J, with 12 bases between. The germline V gene has CDR1 SGHAT and CDR2 FQNNGV. CDR3 size: 13 residues. CDR3 sequence reads: CASSPAGPEKLFF. DNA of the CDR3: TGTGCCAGCAGCCCTGCGGGTCCGGAAAAACTGTTTTTT.

The gene calls are TRBV6-5 and TRBJ2-3; the match to TRBD2 covers 11 bases. This CDR3 is 16 amino acids long. The germline CDR1 and CDR2 sequences are MNHEY and SVGAGI. Losses at the gene ends were 0 bases for V and 5 bases for J; bases not matched to a gene: 4. Written as DNA, the CDR3 is TGTGCCAGCAGTTACTCTAGCGGGGGGGCAAGAGATACGCAGTATTTT. This codes for CASSYSSGGARDTQYF.

The J gene is TRBJ2-1, the V gene TRBV29-1, with a possible D match to TRBD2 (6 bases). The CDR3 covers 14 residues. CDR1 and CDR2 (germline): SQVTM, ANQGSEA. V was trimmed by 3 bases and J by 3 bases, leaving 12 bases between them. The CDR3 sequence: CSVERLVSYNEQFF. CDR3 sequence (DNA): TGCAGCGTTGAGAGACTAGTGAGCTACAATGAGCAGTTCTTC.

The gene calls are TRBV18 and TRBJ2-1; 10 bases line up with TRBD2. From germline, CDR1 is KGHSH and CDR2 LQKENI. Trimming removed 2 bases from V and 4 bases from J; junction bases left unmatched: 5. The CDR3 runs to 16 residues. In DNA, the CDR3 is TGTGCCAGCTCACCAGGGACTAGCGTCAGATACAATGAGCAGTTCTTC. As protein: CASSPGTSVRYNEQFF.

The rearrangement joins TRBV10-3 to TRBJ2-7; TRBD1 aligns across 8 bases. This CDR3 has 16 residues. The V segment lost 4 bases and the J segment 7 bases; nucleotides outside the gene matches: 15. The germline V gene has CDR1 ENHRY and CDR2 SYGVKD. CDR3 residues: CAISAPSGQVQREQYF. The CDR3 region has the DNA TGTGCCATCAGTGCTCCCTCGGGACAGGTTCAACGAGAGCAGTACTTC.

V and J are TRBV5-1 and TRBJ2-6; D is possibly TRBD1 (6 bases). CDR1 and CDR2 from the germline V gene are SGHRS and YFSETQ. Trimming took 4 bases from V and 3 from J, leaving 8 bases between them. The CDR3 extends over 14 amino acids. The CDR3 coding sequence is TGCGCCAGCAGCGCAGGGGTTGGGGCCAACGTCCTGACTTTC. Its translation is CASSAGVGANVLTF.

The rearrangement uses TRBV21-1 and TRBJ2-3; TRBD2, the table's D call, lacks a check against the DNA. TRBV21-1 is described as a pseudogene. This CDR3 is 16 amino acids long. CDR3 amino acids: CASSKEASSHTDTQYF. The CDR3 DNA is TGTGCCAGCAGCAAAGAAGCGTCTTCCCACACAGATACGCAGTATTTT.

V and J are TRBV15 and TRBJ2-7; 8 bases are a match to TRBD2. V gave up 9 bases and J gave up 3 bases; unmatched junction bases: 10. The CDR3 length is 14 residues. Germline V gene lookup returns CDR1 LNHNV and CDR2 YYDKDF (reference sequence). Here the CDR3 DNA reads TGTGCCACAGGCGACCGGGGGGGTTTCTACGAGCAGTACTTC. Translated, it gives CATGDRGGFYEQYF.

This clone was seen once. This CDR3 reads CASSFLPAGENNEQFF. Written as DNA, the CDR3 is TGCGCCAGCAGCTTTTTACCAGCGGGGGAGAACAATGAGCAGTTCTTC. V usage is TRBV5-1 and J usage is TRBJ2-1; 8 bases agree with TRBD2. The ends lost 2 bases at V and 5 bases at J; junction bases unmatched: 9. CDR1 and CDR2 from the germline V gene are SGHRS and YFSETQ. The CDR3 sequence is 16 residues long.

The rearrangement uses TRBV7-2 and TRBJ2-7, with 8 bases fitting TRBD2. V lost 5 bases to trimming and J lost 3 bases; unmatched junction nucleotides: 9. In germline, CDR1 is SGHTA, CDR2 FQGNSA. This CDR3 spans 15 amino acids. The CDR3: CASSQNPAGDYEQYF. As DNA, the CDR3 is TGTGCCAGCAGCCAGAATCCAGCGGGGGACTACGAGCAGTACTTC.

DNA of the CDR3: TGTGCCAGCAGCTTACGCGGGGGGGTGGCAGATACGCAGTATTTT. As protein: CASSLRGGVADTQYF. V usage is TRBV5-4 and J usage is TRBJ2-3, with TRBD2 identical over 9 bases. V lost 2 bases and J lost 4; bases outside the gene matches: 5. The CDR3 runs 15 residues. From germline, CDR1 is SGHNT and CDR2 YYREEE (reference sequence).

This rearrangement joins TRBV7-8 to TRBJ1-5; unclear D gene. There are 14 residues in the CDR3. Germline assignment: CDR1 SGHVS and CDR2 FQNEAQ. Trimming stripped 0 bases from V and 4 bases from J, with 7 bases between. CDR3 sequence (DNA): TGTGCCAGCAGCTTAGCACAGATTAATCAGCCCCAGCATTTT. Protein product: CASSLAQINQPQHF.